The 25 T cell receptor beta chains below were found in one sample sequenced in a study of blood T cell repertoires in COVID-19. Clones were sequenced by immunoSEQ multiplex PCR, and TCRdb holds only the in-frame ones, with some missing. The profile covers 450,000 or so clones, with about 87% appearing a single time and 0.8% to 0.9% taken by the ten largest. Sequencing was done on a sample of peripheral blood. Every receptor here comes from a man between 18 and 29 years old with COVID-19, enrolled during active disease.

The rearrangement uses TRBV5-1 and TRBJ2-7, with 7 bases that match TRBD2. Unmatched junction bases numbered 7, after V lost 4 bases and J lost 0 bases. CDR3 size: 15 residues. Germline V CDR1 and CDR2: SGHRS, YFSETQ. The DNA for the CDR3 is TGCGCCAGCAGCCCTTCGGGCGGGAGCTCCTACGAGCAGTACTTC. Translated, it gives CASSPSGGSSYEQYF. The complete variable domain, with remaining parts taken from reference TRBV5-1 and TRBJ2-7, reads KAGVTQTPRYLIKTRGQQVTLSCSPISGHRSVSWYQQTPGQGLQFLFEYFSETQRNKGNFPGRFSGRQFSNSRSEMNVSTLELGDSALYLCASSPSGGSSYEQYFGPGTRLTVT.

The V call is TRBV4-1, the J call TRBJ2-3, with 9 bases matching TRBD2. This CDR3 region has 16 residues. V gave up 1 base and J gave up 5 bases; unmatched junction bases: 7. Germline V CDR1 and CDR2: MGHRA, YSYEKL. Written as DNA, the CDR3 is TGCGCCAGCAGCCAAGCGCCTAGCGGGAAGGGAGATACGCAGTATTTT. Protein sequence: CASSQAPSGKGDTQYF.

This clone appeared once. The V gene is TRBV5-4, the J gene TRBJ2-3; TRBD1 is a possible D gene (6 bases). Germline V gene sequence: CDR1 SGHNT, CDR2 YYREEE (reference sequence). V was pared by 4 bases and J by 2 bases, with 8 bases between. CDR3 length: 13 residues. The CDR3, as DNA: TGTGCCAGCAGCAGGACAGTCACAGATACGCAGTATTTT. This gives the protein CASSRTVTDTQYF.

This clone was seen a handful of times. The rearrangement links TRBV5-1 to TRBJ2-5, with 9 bases aligning to TRBD2. The J segment lost 5 bases and the V segment lost 5 bases, leaving 7 bases of the junction unmatched. The CDR3 extends over 14 amino acids. Germline V gene sequence: CDR1 SGHRS, CDR2 YFSETQ. CDR3 nucleotides: TGCGCCAGCAGTTGGGGACTAGCAGGCGAGACCCAGTACTTC. Its protein product is CASSWGLAGETQYF.

The chain is built from TRBV7-9 and TRBJ1-1; 7 bases fit TRBD1. CDR3 size: 14 residues. Germline CDR1 reads SEHNR; CDR2 reads FQNEAQ (reference sequence). V dropped 7 bases and J dropped 1; count of bases not matched to a gene: 6. The CDR3 region is CASIPQGRNTEAFF. In DNA, the CDR3 is TGTGCCAGCATTCCACAGGGGCGGAACACTGAAGCTTTCTTT.

The J gene is TRBJ2-5, the V gene TRBV7-3, with TRBD2 matching 15 bases. Germline-derived CDR1 and CDR2 are SGHTA and FQGTGA. The CDR3 has 17 amino acids. With V trimmed by 5 bases and J by 1 base, 5 bases remained unmatched. For the CDR3, the DNA is TGTGCCAGCAGCACGGGACTAGCGGGAGGCCTCCAAGAGACCCAGTACTTC. Translating it yields CASSTGLAGGLQETQYF.

The chain combines TRBV19 with TRBJ2-1; the D gene is possibly TRBD1 (5 bases). CDR1 is LNHDA, CDR2 SQIVND, per germline (reference sequence). Trimming removed 4 bases at V and 5 bases at J, with 18 bases between. This CDR3 is 16 amino acids long. The CDR3 DNA is TGTGCCAGTAGTAGCCCAGCTGGGGCCACAAACAATGAGCAGTTCTTC. This codes for CASSSPAGATNNEQFF. Full variable domain (remainder filled in from reference TRBV19 and TRBJ2-1): DGGITQSPKYLFRKEGQNVTLSCEQNLNHDAMYWYRQDPGQGLRLIYYSQIVNDFQKGDIAEGYSVSREKKESFPLTVTSAQKNPTAFYLCASSSPAGATNNEQFFGPGTRLTVL.

The rearrangement joins TRBV5-6 to TRBJ2-5; 9 nucleotides agree with TRBD1. The V segment lost 4 bases and the J segment 5 bases; nucleotides outside the gene matches: 9. This CDR3 comprises 15 residues. CDR1 and CDR2 from the germline V gene are SGHDT and YYEEEE. The CDR3 region is CASSPDGTGMETQYF. In DNA, the CDR3 is TGTGCCAGCAGCCCGGACGGGACAGGGATGGAGACCCAGTACTTC.

This clone came up once. This sequence joins TRBV24-1 and TRBJ2-7; 9 bases map to TRBD2. In germline, CDR1 is KGHDR, CDR2 SFDVKD. CDR3 size: 14 residues. J lost 2 bases, V lost 8 bases, and 6 bases had no gene match. CDR3 sequence: CATMSAGGPYEQYF. CDR3 sequence (DNA): TGTGCCACCATGTCAGCGGGAGGACCCTACGAGCAGTACTTC.

The chain links TRBV5-6 to TRBJ2-2; D might be TRBD1 (6 bases). This CDR3 is 13 amino acids long. Looked up from germline, CDR1 is SGHDT and CDR2 is YYEEEE. The ends were cut back, 4 bases at V and 6 bases at J, with 10 bases in the middle. CDR3 coding DNA: TGTGCCAGCAGCGTGGACAGCCCCGGGGAGCTGTTTTTT. Amino acid sequence: CASSVDSPGELFF.

The rearrangement joins TRBV19 to TRBJ2-7; D possibly corresponds to TRBD2 (7 bases). V was pared by 11 bases and J by 4 bases, with 21 bases between. The CDR3 contains 14 residues. The germline V gene encodes CDR1 LNHDA and CDR2 SQIVND (reference sequence). The CDR3 sequence is CAASPGGGGYEQYF. As DNA, the CDR3 is TGTGCCGCGAGTCCTGGGGGCGGGGGATACGAGCAGTACTTC.

V is TRBV2 and J is TRBJ1-5; 7 bases are shared with TRBD1. Germline assignment: CDR1 SNHLY and CDR2 FYNNEI. The junction had 12 bases not matched to a gene; V was cut back by 6 bases and J by 4 bases. The CDR3 is made up of 16 amino acids. CDR3 region: CASRKDSGTENQPQHF. CDR3 in DNA: TGTGCCAGCAGGAAAGATTCCGGGACAGAAAATCAGCCCCAGCATTTT.

The chain links TRBV2 to TRBJ2-1, with TRBD2 matching 9 bases. The CDR3 is 17 residues long. V was clipped by 4 bases and J by 1 base; unmatched bases: 8. Germline V CDR1 and CDR2: SNHLY, FYNNEI. CDR3 in amino acids: CASSVSSGVISYNEQFF. The CDR3 DNA reads as TGTGCCAGCAGTGTGTCTAGCGGGGTTATTTCCTACAATGAGCAGTTCTTC.

This clone appeared a single time. V and J are TRBV10-3 and TRBJ2-7; a weak D match, TRBD2 (7 bases). The CDR3 contains 14 residues. Germline lookup yields CDR1 ENHRY and CDR2 SYGVKD. Trimming took 10 bases from V and 1 from J, leaving 17 bases between them. CDR3 nucleotides: TGTGCCACCGGGGGGCAGGTGACATCCTACGAGCAGTACTTC. Encoded protein: CATGGQVTSYEQYF.

The chain has TRBV11-2 and TRBJ2-1; 10 nucleotides line up with TRBD1. Per the germline V gene, CDR1 is SGHAT and CDR2 is FQNNGV. V lost 4 bases to trimming and J lost 8 bases; unmatched junction nucleotides: 5. The CDR3 length is 14 residues. The CDR3 protein is CASSSRTGGYEQFF. CDR3 coding DNA: TGTGCCAGCAGCTCTAGGACAGGGGGGTATGAGCAGTTCTTC.

The chain employs TRBV7-9 and TRBJ1-1; D not certain. V shed 1 base and J shed 2 bases, with 11 bases lying between them. In germline, CDR1 is SEHNR, CDR2 FQNEAQ (reference sequence). The CDR3 extends over 15 amino acids. The CDR3, as DNA: TGTGCCAGCAGCTTAGGTGGGCACTTAAACACTGAAGCTTTCTTT. Its protein product is CASSLGGHLNTEAFF.

The CDR3 DNA is TGTGCCAGTAGTATACGGGGTCAGCCAACTAGCACAGATACGCAGTATTTT. It codes for CASSIRGQPTSTDTQYF. The chain combines TRBV19 with TRBJ2-3, with a tentative D call TRBD2 (5 bases). This CDR3 has 17 amino acids. The V end lost 2 bases, the J end lost 0 bases, and 15 bases lay between the germline ends. Per germline, CDR1 LNHDA and CDR2 SQIVND (reference sequence).

Only a few counts were recorded for this clone. The chain has TRBV5-1 and TRBJ1-1; no clear D gene. The V end lost 0 bases, the J end lost 0 bases, and 3 bases lay between the germline ends. CDR3 length: 13 amino acids. Germline assignment: CDR1 SGHRS and CDR2 YFSETQ. Here the CDR3 reads CASSLGMNTEAFF. The DNA for the CDR3 is TGCGCCAGCAGCTTGGGTATGAACACTGAAGCTTTCTTT. Variable domain in full (rest from reference TRBV5-1 and TRBJ1-1): KAGVTQTPRYLIKTRGQQVTLSCSPISGHRSVSWYQQTPGQGLQFLFEYFSETQRNKGNFPGRFSGRQFSNSRSEMNVSTLELGDSALYLCASSLGMNTEAFFGQGTRLTVV.

This clone was seen more than once but under ten times. This chain links TRBV29-1 with TRBJ2-5, with TRBD1 identical over 7 bases. Germline assignment: CDR1 SQVTM and CDR2 ANQGSEA. J was trimmed by 5 bases and V by 3 bases; bases with no gene match: 6. The CDR3 is 13 residues long. The DNA for the CDR3 is TGCAGCGTTGACCCGACAGGGTTGGAGACCCAGTACTTC. This gives the protein CSVDPTGLETQYF. Looking up the rest from reference TRBV29-1 and TRBJ2-5 gives the full variable domain: SAVISQKPSRDICQRGTSLTIQCQVDSQVTMMFWYRQQPGQSLTLIATANQGSEATYESGFVIDKFPISRPNLTFSTLTVSNMSPEDSSIYLCSVDPTGLETQYFGPGTRLLVL.

The V and J genes are TRBV9 and TRBJ2-3; 11 nucleotides line up with TRBD2. J was trimmed by 6 bases and V by 3 bases; bases with no gene match: 6. Looked up from germline, CDR1 is SGDLS and CDR2 is YYNGEE. There are 15 residues in the CDR3. As DNA, the CDR3 is TGTGCCAGCAGCGCCCGACTAGCGGGGTACGATACGCAGTATTTT. Translating gives CASSARLAGYDTQYF.

The genes are TRBV7-8 and TRBJ1-1, with TRBD1 matching over 8 bases. This CDR3 comprises 15 residues. CDR1 is SGHVS and CDR2 is FQNEAQ in the germline V gene. Trimming at V came to 4 bases and at J to 0 bases, leaving 4 bases not matched to a gene. CDR3 sequence reads: CASSSNRGMNTEAFF. The CDR3 nucleotides are TGTGCCAGCAGCTCAAACAGGGGGATGAACACTGAAGCTTTCTTT.

The chain has TRBV7-9 and TRBJ1-2, with a tentative D call TRBD1 (6 bases). V was cut by 4 bases and J by 8 bases, with 20 bases left in between. The CDR3 spans 15 residues. Germline values: CDR1 SEHNR, CDR2 FQNEAQ (reference sequence). CDR3 coding DNA: TGTGCCAGCAGCTCCGACCATCAGGGGCCCTCCGGCTACACCTTC. Residues: CASSSDHQGPSGYTF.

CDR3 sequence: CASSPQTGGGYEQYF. Written as DNA, the CDR3 is TGTGCCAGCAGCCCCCAGACAGGCGGTGGCTACGAGCAGTACTTC. The gene calls are TRBV7-8 and TRBJ2-7, with TRBD1 as a possible D gene (6 bases). CDR3 length: 15 amino acids. The V gene's germline CDR1 is SGHVS and CDR2 FQNEAQ. The V end was cut by 5 bases, the J end by 3 bases, with 17 bases between.

The chain is built from TRBV11-2 and TRBJ1-2, with D maybe TRBD1 (6 bases). Trimming shortened V by 5 bases and J by 5 bases, and 18 bases separated the two germline ends. The V gene's germline CDR1 is SGHAT and CDR2 FQNNGV. The CDR3 is 15 residues long. The CDR3 nucleotides are TGTGCCAGCAGCCCCAATAGCCAGGGGATATATGGCTACACCTTC. Residues: CASSPNSQGIYGYTF.

The chain links TRBV3-1 (or the pseudogene TRBV3-2) to TRBJ2-7; 7 bases fit TRBD1. Trimming removed 1 base from V and 3 bases from J; junction bases left unmatched: 6. The CDR3 has 15 residues. Germline-derived CDR1 and CDR2 are LGHDT and YNNKEL (reference sequence). This CDR3 reads CASSQVQGIHYEQYF. The DNA of the CDR3 is TGTGCCAGCAGCCAAGTACAGGGGATCCACTACGAGCAGTACTTC.